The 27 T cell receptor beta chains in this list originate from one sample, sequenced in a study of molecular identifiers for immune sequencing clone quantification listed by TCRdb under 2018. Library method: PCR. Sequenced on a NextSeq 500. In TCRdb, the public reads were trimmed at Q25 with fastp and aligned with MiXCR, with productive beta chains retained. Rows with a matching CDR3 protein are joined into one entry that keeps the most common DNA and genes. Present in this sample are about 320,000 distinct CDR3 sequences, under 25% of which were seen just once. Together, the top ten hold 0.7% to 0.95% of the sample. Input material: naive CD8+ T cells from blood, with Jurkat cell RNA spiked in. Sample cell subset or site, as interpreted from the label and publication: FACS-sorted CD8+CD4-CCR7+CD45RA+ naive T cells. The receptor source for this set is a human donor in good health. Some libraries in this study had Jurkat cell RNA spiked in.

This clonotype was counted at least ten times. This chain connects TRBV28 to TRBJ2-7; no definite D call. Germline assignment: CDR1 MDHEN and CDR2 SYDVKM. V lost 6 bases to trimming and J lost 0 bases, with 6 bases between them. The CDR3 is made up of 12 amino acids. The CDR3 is CASSPFSYEQYF. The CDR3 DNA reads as TGTGCCAGCAGCCCGTTCTCCTACGAGCAGTACTTC.

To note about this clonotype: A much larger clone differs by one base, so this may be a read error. The CDR3 bases are TGCAGCATTGAAGGGAAGACTGGGAGCACAGATACGCAGTATTTT. It specifies CSIEGKTGSTDTQYF. The V gene is TRBV29-1, the J gene TRBJ2-3; D remains ambiguous. The CDR3 loop spans 15 amino acids. Germline CDR1 SQVTM, CDR2 ANQGSEA.

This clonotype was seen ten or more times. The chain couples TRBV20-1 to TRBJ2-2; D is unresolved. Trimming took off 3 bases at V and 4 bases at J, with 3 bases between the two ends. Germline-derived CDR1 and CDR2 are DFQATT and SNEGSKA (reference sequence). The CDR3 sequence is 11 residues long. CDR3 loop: CSASPTGELFF. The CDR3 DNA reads TGCAGTGCTAGTCCCACCGGGGAGCTGTTTTTT.

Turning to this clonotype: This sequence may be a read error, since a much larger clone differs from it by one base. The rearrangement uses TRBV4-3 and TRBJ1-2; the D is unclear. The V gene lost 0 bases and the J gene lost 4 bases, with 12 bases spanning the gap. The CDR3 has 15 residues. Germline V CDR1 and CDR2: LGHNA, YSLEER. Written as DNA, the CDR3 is TGCGCCAGCAGCCAAGAGAGGCGGGGAGCCTATGGCTACACCTTC. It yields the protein CASSQERRGAYGYTF.

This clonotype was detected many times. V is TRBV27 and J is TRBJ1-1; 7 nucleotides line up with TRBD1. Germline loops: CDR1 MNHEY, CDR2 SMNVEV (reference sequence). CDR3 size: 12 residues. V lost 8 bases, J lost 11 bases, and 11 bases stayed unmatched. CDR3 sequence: CASGTAGIKAFF. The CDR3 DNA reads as TGTGCCAGCGGGACAGCGGGAATCAAGGCTTTCTTT.

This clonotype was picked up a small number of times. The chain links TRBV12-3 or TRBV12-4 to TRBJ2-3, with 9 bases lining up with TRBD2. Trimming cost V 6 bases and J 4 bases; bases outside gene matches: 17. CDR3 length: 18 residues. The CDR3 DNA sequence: TGTGCCAGCAGCAACGCGGGGCTAGCGGGATTTAACGCAGATACGCAGTATTTT. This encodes CASSNAGLAGFNADTQYF.

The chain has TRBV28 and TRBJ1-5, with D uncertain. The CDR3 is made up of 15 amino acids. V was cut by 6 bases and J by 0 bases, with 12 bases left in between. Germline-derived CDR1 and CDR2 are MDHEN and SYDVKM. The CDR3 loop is CASRIQKYSNQPQHF. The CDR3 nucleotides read TGTGCCAGCAGAATTCAGAAATATAGCAATCAGCCCCAGCATTTT.

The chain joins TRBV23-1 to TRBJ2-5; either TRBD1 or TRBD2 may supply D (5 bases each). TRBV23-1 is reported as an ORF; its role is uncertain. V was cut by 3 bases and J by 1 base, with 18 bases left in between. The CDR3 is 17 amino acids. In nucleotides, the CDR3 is TGCGCCAGCAGTCACCCACAGACAGAGGGGAGCCAAGAGACCCAGTACTTC. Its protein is CASSHPQTEGSQETQYF.

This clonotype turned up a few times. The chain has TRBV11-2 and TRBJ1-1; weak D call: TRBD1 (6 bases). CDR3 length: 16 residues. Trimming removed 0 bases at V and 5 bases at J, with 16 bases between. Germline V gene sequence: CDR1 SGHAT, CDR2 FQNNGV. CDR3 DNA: TGTGCCAGCAGCTTAGATGGGGGGGCAGGGGCAACTGAAGCTTTCTTT. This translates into CASSLDGGAGATEAFF.

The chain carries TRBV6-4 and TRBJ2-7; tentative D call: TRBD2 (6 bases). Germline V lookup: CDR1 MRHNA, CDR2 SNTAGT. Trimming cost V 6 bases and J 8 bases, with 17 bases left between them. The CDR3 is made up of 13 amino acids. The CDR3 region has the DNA TGTGCCAGCAGCCTTGGCGCGGGGTTCAAGCAGTACTTC. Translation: CASSLGAGFKQYF.

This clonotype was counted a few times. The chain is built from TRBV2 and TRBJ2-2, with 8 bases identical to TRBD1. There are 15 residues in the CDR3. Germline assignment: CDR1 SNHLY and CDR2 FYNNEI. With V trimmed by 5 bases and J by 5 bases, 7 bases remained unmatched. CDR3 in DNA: TGTGCCAGCAGTTCCAGGGGGCGCGGGACCGGGGAGCTGTTTTTT. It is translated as CASSSRGRGTGELFF.

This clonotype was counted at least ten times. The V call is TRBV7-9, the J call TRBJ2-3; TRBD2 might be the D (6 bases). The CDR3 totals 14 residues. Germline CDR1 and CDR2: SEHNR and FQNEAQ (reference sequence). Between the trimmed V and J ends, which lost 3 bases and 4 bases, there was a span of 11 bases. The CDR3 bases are TGTGCCAGCAGCTTGGCGGGGAAATCAGATACGCAGTATTTT. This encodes CASSLAGKSDTQYF.

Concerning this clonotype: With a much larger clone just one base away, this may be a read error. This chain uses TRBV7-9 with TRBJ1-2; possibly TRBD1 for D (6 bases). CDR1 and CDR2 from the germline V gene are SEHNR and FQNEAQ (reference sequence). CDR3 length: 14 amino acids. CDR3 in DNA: TGTGCCAGCGGCTTACAGGGAAGTGACTATGGCTACACCTTC. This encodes CASGLQGSDYGYTF.

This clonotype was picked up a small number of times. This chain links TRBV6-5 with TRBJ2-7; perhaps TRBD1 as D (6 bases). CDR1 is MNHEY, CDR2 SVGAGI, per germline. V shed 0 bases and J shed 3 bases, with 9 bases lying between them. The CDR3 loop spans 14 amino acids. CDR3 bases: TGTGCCAGCAGTTACTCTGCAGGGGACTACGAGCAGTACGTC. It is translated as CASSYSAGDYEQYV.

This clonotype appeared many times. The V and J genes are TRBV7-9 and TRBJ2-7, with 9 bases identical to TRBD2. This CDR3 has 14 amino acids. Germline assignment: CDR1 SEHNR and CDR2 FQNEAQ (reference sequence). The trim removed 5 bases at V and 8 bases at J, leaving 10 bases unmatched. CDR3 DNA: TGTGCCAGCAGCCCGCCGCCTAGCGGGATTAAGCAGTACTTC. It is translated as CASSPPPSGIKQYF. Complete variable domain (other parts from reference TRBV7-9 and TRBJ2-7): DTGVSQNPRHKITKRGQNVTFRCDPISEHNRLYWYRQTLGQGPEFLTYFQNEAQLEKSRLLSDRFSAERPKGSFSTLEIQRTEQGDSAMYLCASSPPPSGIKQYFGPGTRLTVT.

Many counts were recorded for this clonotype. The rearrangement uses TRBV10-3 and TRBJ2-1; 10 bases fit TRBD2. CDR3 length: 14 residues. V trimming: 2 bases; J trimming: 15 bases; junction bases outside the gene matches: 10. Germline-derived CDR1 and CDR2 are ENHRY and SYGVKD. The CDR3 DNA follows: TGTGCCATCAGTGAGCCCCACCTAGCGGGGGACCGGTTCTTC. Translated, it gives CAISEPHLAGDRFF.

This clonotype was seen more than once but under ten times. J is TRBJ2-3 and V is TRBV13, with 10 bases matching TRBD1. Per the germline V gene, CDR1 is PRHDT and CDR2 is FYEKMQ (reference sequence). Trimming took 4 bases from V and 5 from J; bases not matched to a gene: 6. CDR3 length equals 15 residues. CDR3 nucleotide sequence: TGTGCCAGCAGCTGCCTAGGGACAGGGGAAGATACGCAGTATTTT. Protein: CASSCLGTGEDTQYF.

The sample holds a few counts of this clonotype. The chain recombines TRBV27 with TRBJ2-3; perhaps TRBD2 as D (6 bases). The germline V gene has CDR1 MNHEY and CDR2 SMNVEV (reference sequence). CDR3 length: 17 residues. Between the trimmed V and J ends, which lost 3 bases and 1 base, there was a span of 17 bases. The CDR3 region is CASSFTPDYWGTDTQYF. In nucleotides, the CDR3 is TGTGCCAGCAGTTTCACCCCGGACTATTGGGGCACAGATACGCAGTATTTT.

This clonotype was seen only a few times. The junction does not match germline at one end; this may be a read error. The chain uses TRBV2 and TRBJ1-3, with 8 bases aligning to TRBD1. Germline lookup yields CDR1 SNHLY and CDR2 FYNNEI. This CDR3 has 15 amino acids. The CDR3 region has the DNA TGTGCCAGCAGTGAAGGCAGGGGGCTTGGAGACACCATATATTTT. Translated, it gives CASSEGRGLGDTIYF.

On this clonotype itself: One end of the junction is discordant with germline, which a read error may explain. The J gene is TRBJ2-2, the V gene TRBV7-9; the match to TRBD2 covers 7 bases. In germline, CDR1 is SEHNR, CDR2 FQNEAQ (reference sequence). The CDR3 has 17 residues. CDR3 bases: TGTGTCAGCAGCCAAGGGCGGGGGTATATGGGGACCGGGGAGCTGTTTTTC. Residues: CVSSQGRGYMGTGELFF.

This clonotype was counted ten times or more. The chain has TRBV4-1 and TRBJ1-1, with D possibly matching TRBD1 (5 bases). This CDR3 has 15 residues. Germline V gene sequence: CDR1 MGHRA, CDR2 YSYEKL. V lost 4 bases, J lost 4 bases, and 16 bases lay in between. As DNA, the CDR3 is TGCGCCAGCAGCCGAGTTCACCGGGACGGCACTGAAGCTTTCTTT. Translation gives CASSRVHRDGTEAFF.

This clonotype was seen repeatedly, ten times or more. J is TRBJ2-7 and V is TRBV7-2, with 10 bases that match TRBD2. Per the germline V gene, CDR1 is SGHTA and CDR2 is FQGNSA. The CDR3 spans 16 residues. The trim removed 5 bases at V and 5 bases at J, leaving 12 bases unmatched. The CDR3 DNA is TGTGCCAGCAGCCGGCAGTCTAGCGGGAGTTCTAACGAGCAGTACTTC. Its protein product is CASSRQSSGSSNEQYF. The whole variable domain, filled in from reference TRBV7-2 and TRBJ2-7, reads GAGVSQSPSNKVTEKGKDVELRCDPISGHTALYWYRQSLGQGLEFLIYFQGNSAPDKSGLPSDRFSAERTGGSVSTLTIQRTQQEDSAVYLCASSRQSSGSSNEQYFGPGTRLTVT.

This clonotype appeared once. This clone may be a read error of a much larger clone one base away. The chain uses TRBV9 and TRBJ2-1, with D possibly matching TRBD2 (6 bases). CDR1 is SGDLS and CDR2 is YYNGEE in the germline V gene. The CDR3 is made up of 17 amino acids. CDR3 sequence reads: CASSVAEEGLSYNERFF. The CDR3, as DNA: TGTGCCAGCAGCGTTGCCGAAGAGGGACTGTCATACAATGAGCGGTTCTTC.

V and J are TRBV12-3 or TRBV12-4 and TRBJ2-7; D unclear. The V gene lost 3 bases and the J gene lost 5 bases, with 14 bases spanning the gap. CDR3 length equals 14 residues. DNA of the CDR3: TGTGCCAGCAGTTTTCGGCTGGTCATTGACGAGCAGTACTTC. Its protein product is CASSFRLVIDEQYF.

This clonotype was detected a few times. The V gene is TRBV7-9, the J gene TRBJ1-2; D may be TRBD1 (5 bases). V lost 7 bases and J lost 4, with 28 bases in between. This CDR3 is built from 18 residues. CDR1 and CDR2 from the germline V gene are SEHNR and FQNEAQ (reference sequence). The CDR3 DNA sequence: TGTGCCAGCACTCATAGCGATCCCACCTTGAGACAGCTCTATGGCTACACCTTC. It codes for CASTHSDPTLRQLYGYTF. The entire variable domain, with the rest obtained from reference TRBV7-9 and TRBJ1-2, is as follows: DTGVSQNPRHKITKRGQNVTFRCDPISEHNRLYWYRQTLGQGPEFLTYFQNEAQLEKSRLLSDRFSAERPKGSFSTLEIQRTEQGDSAMYLCASTHSDPTLRQLYGYTFGSGTRLTVV.

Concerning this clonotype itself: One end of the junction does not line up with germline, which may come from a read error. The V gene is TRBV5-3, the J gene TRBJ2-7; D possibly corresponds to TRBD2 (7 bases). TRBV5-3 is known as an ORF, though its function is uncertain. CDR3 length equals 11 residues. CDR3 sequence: CASTGGGEQCF. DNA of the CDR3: TGTGCCAGCACTGGGGGGGGCGAGCAGTGCTTC.

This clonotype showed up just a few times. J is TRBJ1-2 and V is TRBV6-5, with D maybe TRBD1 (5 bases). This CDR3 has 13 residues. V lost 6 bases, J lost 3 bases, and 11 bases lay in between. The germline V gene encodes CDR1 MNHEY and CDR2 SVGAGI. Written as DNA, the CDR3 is TGTGCCAGCAGCCGAGGGGATTACTATGGCTACACCTTC. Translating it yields CASSRGDYYGYTF.